This T cell receptor beta chain derives from a study of shared clonotypes between healthy human individuals. Method: immunoSEQ multiplex PCR; TCRdb's copy keeps in-frame clones and lacks some. The data hold around 2.5 million clones, with 80% to 95% observed a single time. Trimming took 5 bases from V and 3 from J; bases not matched to a gene: 5. From germline, CDR1 is MNHEY and CDR2 SVGAGI. This CDR3 has 14 amino acids. Study outcomes and limitations: Memory subsets generally showed smaller estimated richness than naive subsets did. The donor pool, a small one, limited the genetic and exposure-history diversity represented. When naive CD4 clonotypes were compared across a handful of donors, about 5% were shared.

In the case of this clone: Its matching antigen is unknown. Other DNA sequences of this sample code for an identical CDR3.

Material: naive CD4+ T cells from PBMCs. Regarding subset: CD45RA+ positively selected. This TCR was recovered from a young man in good health. Some clones in this sample may be carry-over from other donors' samples. The V and J genes are TRBV6-5 and TRBJ2-7; 9 nucleotides line up with TRBD1. This chain's CDR3 is CASSDPGQGYEQYF. Written as DNA, the CDR3 is TGTGCCAGCAGTGACCCGGGACAGGGCTACGAGCAGTACTTC.